The clone carrying this TCR beta chain has more than one count but fewer than ten. The sample is drawn from a study of T cells after yellow fever vaccination. MiXCR, applied by TCRdb to the 5' RACE reads, yields one record per CDR3 protein. The sample consists of about 260,000 distinct CDR3 sequences, 10% to 15% of them appearing once. Germline V gene lookup returns CDR1 LGHDT and CDR2 YNNKEL (reference sequence). V lost 1 base, J lost 6 bases, and 5 bases lay in between. The CDR3 spans 12 residues. The starting material was CD4+ T cells sorted from PBMCs, obtained 45 days after the yellow fever booster vaccination. This sequence originates from a man aged 30 to 45 who received the YFV17D yellow fever vaccine. The rearrangement links TRBV3-1 to TRBJ2-3; D is unclear. CDR3 DNA sequence: TGTGCCAGCAGCCAAGTCGTCGATACGCAGTATTTT. This gives the protein CASSQVVDTQYF.